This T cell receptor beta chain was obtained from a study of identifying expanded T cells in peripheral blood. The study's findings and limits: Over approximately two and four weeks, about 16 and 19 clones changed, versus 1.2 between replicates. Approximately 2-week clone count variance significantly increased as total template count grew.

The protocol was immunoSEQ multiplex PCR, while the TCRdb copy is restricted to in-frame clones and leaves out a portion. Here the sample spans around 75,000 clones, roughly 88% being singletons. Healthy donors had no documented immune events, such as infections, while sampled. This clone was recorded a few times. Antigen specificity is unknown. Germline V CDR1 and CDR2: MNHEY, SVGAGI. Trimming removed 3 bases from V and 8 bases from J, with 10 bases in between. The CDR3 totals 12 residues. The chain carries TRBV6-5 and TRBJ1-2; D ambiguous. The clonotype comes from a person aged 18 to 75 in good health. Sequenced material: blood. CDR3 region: CASSYPEGGYTF. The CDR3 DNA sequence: TGTGCCAGCAGTTATCCCGAGGGCGGCTACACCTTC.